The 23 T cell receptor beta chains given below trace back to one sample, sequenced in a study of patients and donors after allogeneic stem cell transplantation. Each CDR3 protein gets one entry after TCRdb re-called the RT-PCR reads with MiXCR. The sample has about 200,000 distinct CDR3 sequences, roughly two fifths seen once; the top ten hold roughly 11%. Sequences were obtained from blood, either unsorted or a sorted T cell fraction (not recorded which). These receptors all come from a human donor who was either an allogeneic HSCT recipient or a stem cell or donor lymphocyte infusion donor (not recorded which). It is not recorded whose cells these are; they may come from a transplant donor.

This chain uses TRBV12-3 or TRBV12-4 with TRBJ1-5; D is perhaps TRBD1 (5 bases). V was clipped by 5 bases and J by 4 bases, with 15 bases between them. The CDR3 sequence is 15 residues long. The CDR3, as DNA: TGTGCCAGCAGTCCTCCGGGACTTCAGAATCAGCCCCAGCATTTT. Protein product: CASSPPGLQNQPQHF.

The chain links TRBV27 to TRBJ2-1; D call uncertain. Germline CDR1 reads MNHEY; CDR2 reads SMNVEV (reference sequence). The CDR3 is made up of 16 amino acids. The germline V and J ends were trimmed by 7 bases and 0 bases, with 16 bases remaining between them. The CDR3 nucleotides are TGTGCCAGCACTCAAGATGGGTTGAGCTCCTACAATGAGCAGTTCTTC. Its protein product is CASTQDGLSSYNEQFF.

This clonotype came up a few times. The chain uses TRBV9 and TRBJ1-6; D remains unclear. Germline loops: CDR1 SGDLS, CDR2 YYNGEE. V lost 4 bases and J lost 7, with 6 bases in between. The CDR3 has 12 amino acids. CDR3 sequence: CASSSRNSPLHF. CDR3 DNA sequence: TGTGCCAGCAGCTCCCGGAATTCACCCCTCCACTTT.

This clonotype appeared a few times. This chain links TRBV7-6 with TRBJ1-5; no clear D gene. Trimming left V 0 bases short and J 6 bases short, with 15 bases between. The CDR3 sequence is 16 residues long. CDR1 SGHVS and CDR2 FNYEAQ come from the germline V gene. CDR3 bases: TGTGCCAGCAGCTTAGCTTTTAAGGGAGTGAGTCAGCCCCAGCATTTT. Protein product: CASSLAFKGVSQPQHF.

Only a few counts were recorded for this clonotype. The rearrangement links TRBV9 to TRBJ2-7; D gene unclear. Trimming removed 0 bases at V and 2 bases at J, with 9 bases between. This CDR3 region has 14 residues. The germline gives CDR1 SGDLS, CDR2 YYNGEE. DNA for the CDR3: TGTGCCAGCAGCGTAGGCCCCCGGGCCTACGAGCAGTACTTC. It is translated as CASSVGPRAYEQYF.

Concerning this clonotype: The CDR3 does not close with the conserved phenylalanine or tryptophan, likely indicating a read error. The chain uses TRBV5-1 and TRBJ1-2; D is ambiguous. CDR3 length equals 17 residues. Germline CDR1 is SGHRS and CDR2 is YFSETQ. The ends were cut back, 2 bases at V and 0 bases at J, with 17 bases in the middle. CDR3 protein: CASSLEGSSLANYGYTL. The CDR3 DNA follows: TGCGCCAGCAGCTTAGAGGGATCCTCCTTAGCTAACTATGGCTACACCCTC.

The gene calls are TRBV5-4 and TRBJ2-5; the match to TRBD2 covers 9 bases. Germline assignment: CDR1 SGHNT and CDR2 YYREEE (reference sequence). V shed 4 bases and J 3 bases; nucleotides not matched to a gene: 13. This CDR3 has 17 amino acids. The CDR3 DNA follows: TGTGCCAGCAGCCCCCTCCTAACCCTAGCGGGGAAAGAGACCCAGTACTTC. Protein sequence: CASSPLLTLAGKETQYF.

V is TRBV4-1 and J is TRBJ2-7; 9 nucleotides align to TRBD1. The V gene end was trimmed by 1 base and the J gene end by 1 base; junction bases not matched to a gene: 8. In germline, CDR1 is MGHRA, CDR2 YSYEKL. This CDR3 is 17 amino acids long. The CDR3 sequence is CASSQGLQGAPSYEQYF. CDR3 DNA sequence: TGCGCCAGCAGCCAAGGGTTACAGGGGGCCCCATCCTACGAGCAGTACTTC.

The rearrangement joins TRBV27 to TRBJ1-3; D ambiguous. V was pared by 4 bases and J by 0 bases, with 10 bases between. The CDR3 runs 15 residues. Germline lookup yields CDR1 MNHEY and CDR2 SMNVEV (reference sequence). Here the CDR3 reads CASSSTSYSGNTIYF. The CDR3 coding sequence is TGTGCCAGCAGTTCCACCTCATACTCTGGAAACACCATATATTTT.

This clonotype was observed a handful of times. The chain employs TRBV9 and TRBJ1-4; D unclear. The CDR3 has 15 residues. V gave up 1 base and J gave up 0 bases, with 7 bases separating them. Germline lookup yields CDR1 SGDLS and CDR2 YYNGEE. The CDR3 sequence: CASSVYPSTNEKLFF. CDR3 coding DNA: TGTGCCAGCAGCGTATACCCGTCAACTAATGAAAAACTGTTTTTT.

The V and J genes are TRBV29-1 and TRBJ1-2, with D tentatively TRBD1 (5 bases). Germline CDR1 and CDR2: SQVTM and ANQGSEA. This CDR3 spans 12 amino acids. V was shortened by 4 bases and J by 3 bases, with 9 bases between the two germline ends. The CDR3 sequence is CSVAVGDYGYTF. In nucleotides, the CDR3 is TGCAGCGTTGCCGTGGGGGACTATGGCTACACCTTC.

As DNA, the CDR3 is TGTGCCAGCAGCTTAGTTGGGTTTGCTGAAGCTTTCTTT. Its translation is CASSLVGFAEAFF. The rearrangement links TRBV11-2 to TRBJ1-1; D unresolved. CDR3 length: 13 residues. Germline values: CDR1 SGHAT, CDR2 FQNNGV. Trimming removed 1 base from V and 6 bases from J, with 9 bases in between.

V gene TRBV14 combines with J gene TRBJ2-3; D not resolved. From germline, CDR1 is SGHDN and CDR2 FVKESK. Deletions cut 0 bases from V and 4 bases from J, with 5 bases between. The CDR3 has 13 residues. The CDR3 protein is CASSQDGADTQYF. Here the CDR3 DNA reads TGTGCCAGCAGCCAAGATGGGGCAGATACGCAGTATTTT.

The chain recombines TRBV5-1 with TRBJ1-1, with 7 bases that match TRBD1. There are 14 residues in the CDR3. Germline V gene lookup returns CDR1 SGHRS and CDR2 YFSETQ. V lost 4 bases, J lost 7 bases, and 10 bases stayed unmatched. CDR3 bases: TGCGCCAGCAGCCCACGGACAGGCCGGGATGAAGCTTTCTTT. Its translation is CASSPRTGRDEAFF.

This clonotype has only a few counts. The V and J genes are TRBV18 and TRBJ1-2; D unclear. Trimming stripped 3 bases from V and 2 bases from J, with 7 bases between. The CDR3 is 13 residues long. Germline CDR1 reads KGHSH; CDR2 reads LQKENI. The CDR3 DNA follows: TGTGCCAGCTCACCGGAGGAAAACTATGGCTACACCTTC. The encoded protein is CASSPEENYGYTF.

V and J are TRBV12-3 or TRBV12-4 and TRBJ1-1; TRBD1 matches at 7 bases. The CDR3 spans 14 residues. J gave up 4 bases and V 3 bases, and 5 bases lay outside the gene matches. Here the CDR3 DNA reads TGTGCCAGCAGTTTCAGGGGACAGTTCACTGAAGCTTTCTTT. Its translation: CASSFRGQFTEAFF.

This clonotype was seen more than once but under ten times. The chain uses TRBV5-5 and TRBJ1-1, with D uncertain. The ends were cut back, 2 bases at V and 1 base at J, with 6 bases in the middle. The CDR3 runs to 13 residues. The germline V gene encodes CDR1 SGHKS and CDR2 YYEKEE (reference sequence). The chain's CDR3 is CASSFNPNTEAFF. CDR3 in DNA: TGTGCCAGCAGCTTTAACCCGAACACTGAAGCTTTCTTT.

This chain connects TRBV5-1 to TRBJ2-3; the D gene is possibly TRBD2 (5 bases). Looked up from germline, CDR1 is SGHRS and CDR2 is YFSETQ. The CDR3 sequence is 14 residues long. V was clipped by 2 bases and J by 2 bases, with 9 bases between them. The CDR3 region has the DNA TGCGCCAGCAGCTTCGGACTTACCACAGATACGCAGTATTTT. It translates to CASSFGLTTDTQYF.

This clonotype has only one observation. This sequence joins TRBV5-1 and TRBJ2-1; D call uncertain. The V and J ends lost 2 bases and 4 bases respectively, with 10 bases between them. The CDR3 extends over 14 amino acids. Per the germline V gene, CDR1 is SGHRS and CDR2 is YFSETQ. CDR3 coding DNA: TGCGCCAGCAGCTTATCCGACGGGTACAATGAGCAGTTCTTC. This encodes CASSLSDGYNEQFF.

This clonotype has more than one count but fewer than ten. The chain joins TRBV25-1 to TRBJ1-2, with D uncertain. The CDR3 consists of 13 residues. Trimming left V 0 bases short and J 3 bases short, with 5 bases between. Per germline, CDR1 MGHDK and CDR2 SYGVNS. In DNA form, the CDR3 reads TGTGCCAGCAGTGAATATCCCGACTATGGCTACACCTTC. This sequence encodes CASSEYPDYGYTF.

The chain joins TRBV6-1 to TRBJ1-2; 8 bases agree with TRBD1. Germline V gene sequence: CDR1 MNHNS, CDR2 SASEGT. Germline trimming cut 6 bases from V and 7 bases from J; bases unmatched to any gene: 7. The CDR3 has 13 residues. CDR3 sequence: CASRNTGQAGYTF. The DNA of the CDR3 is TGTGCCAGCAGGAACACGGGACAGGCTGGCTACACCTTC.

The chain is built from TRBV20-1 and TRBJ2-3, with a weak D call TRBD2 (6 bases). Trimming cost V 1 base and J 1 base, with 15 bases left between them. Germline CDR1 and CDR2: DFQATT and SNEGSKA (reference sequence). This CDR3 has 16 residues. The CDR3 region is CSARGARGSRTDTQYF. DNA for the CDR3: TGCAGTGCTAGAGGAGCGCGGGGAAGCCGCACAGATACGCAGTATTTT.

The J gene is TRBJ2-7, the V gene TRBV5-6, with 9 bases identical to TRBD1. CDR3 length: 13 residues. V shed 5 bases, J shed 3 bases, and the junction held 3 bases outside the gene matches. The germline V gene encodes CDR1 SGHDT and CDR2 YYEEEE. The CDR3, as DNA: TGTGCCAGCAGTCCGACAGGGGGCTACGAGCAGTACTTC. Its protein product is CASSPTGGYEQYF.